This T cell receptor (beta chain) was recorded in a study of OX40 agonist ivuxolimab in advanced cancers. At the level of the study: Having had anti-PD-1, anti-PD-L1 or anti-CTLA-4 therapy before was allowed, and roughly 39% had some.

Germline CDR1 and CDR2: SGHVS and FNYEAQ. Trimming at V came to 2 bases and at J to 0 bases, leaving 7 bases not matched to a gene. The CDR3 sequence is 19 residues long. Assay: immunoSEQ multiplex PCR; the TCRdb copy retains only in-frame clones and omits some. This table has about 76,000 clones, 75% to 90% appearing once. The chain has TRBV7-6 and TRBJ2-2; TRBD2 aligns across 12 bases. This TCR was recovered from an adult with an advanced solid tumor such as melanoma, head and neck, liver or kidney cancer. The sample here was CD4+ or CD8+ T cells sorted from blood, taken in a trial of the OX40 agonist ivuxolimab. The CDR3 coding sequence is TGTGCCAGCAGCTTATTTCCGACTAGCGGGAGCCCGAACACCGGGGAGCTGTTTTTT. Translating gives CASSLFPTSGSPNTGELFF.